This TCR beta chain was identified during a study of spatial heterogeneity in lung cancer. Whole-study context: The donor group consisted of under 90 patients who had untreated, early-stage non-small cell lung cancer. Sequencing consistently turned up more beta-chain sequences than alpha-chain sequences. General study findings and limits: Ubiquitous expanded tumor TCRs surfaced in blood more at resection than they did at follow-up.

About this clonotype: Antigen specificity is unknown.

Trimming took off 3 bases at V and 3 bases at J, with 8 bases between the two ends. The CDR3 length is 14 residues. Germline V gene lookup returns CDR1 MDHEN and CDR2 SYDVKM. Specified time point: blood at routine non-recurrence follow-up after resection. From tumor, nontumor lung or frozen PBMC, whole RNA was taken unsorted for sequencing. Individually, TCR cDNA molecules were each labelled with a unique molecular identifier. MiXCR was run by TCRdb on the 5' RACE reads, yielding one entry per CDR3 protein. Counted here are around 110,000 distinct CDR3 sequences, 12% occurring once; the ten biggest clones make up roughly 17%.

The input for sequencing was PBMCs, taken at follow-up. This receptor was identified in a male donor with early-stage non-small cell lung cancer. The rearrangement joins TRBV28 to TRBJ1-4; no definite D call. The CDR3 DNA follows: TGTGCCAGCAGTTTTCCGAGTTCTAATGAAAAACTGTTTTTT. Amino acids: CASSFPSSNEKLFF. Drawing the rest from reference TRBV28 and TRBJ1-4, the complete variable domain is DVKVTQSSRYLVKRTGEKVFLECVQDMDHENMFWYRQDPGLGLRLIYFSYDVKMKEKGDIPEGYSVSREKKERFSLILESASTNQTSMYLCASSFPSSNEKLFFGSGTQLSVL.